The entry below describes one TCR beta chain. Methods used by the authors: Scientists estimated how many nucleated cells there were by amplifying reference gene primers. Here immunoSEQ multiplex PCR was the method, and the copy in TCRdb shows in-frame clones only, minus some. For V, J and clone size, that table is used; D and trimming come from the DNA. The sample has around 270,000 clones, about nine tenths seen once. The entry originates in a study of blood T cell repertoires in COVID-19. Trimming cost V 5 bases and J 4 bases; bases outside gene matches: 4. There are 14 residues in the CDR3. Germline CDR1 is LNHDA and CDR2 is SQIVND (reference sequence).

V gene TRBV19 combines with J gene TRBJ2-2; 7 bases match TRBD1. Source material: peripheral blood. The source is a person aged 18-35 years with COVID-19, enrolled during active disease. CDR3 nucleotides: TGTGCCAGTAGTTCCGGGACAGCCACCGGGGAGCTGTTTTTT. It codes for CASSSGTATGELFF. The full variable domain, in which reference TRBV19 and TRBJ2-2 provide the parts outside the CDR3, is DGGITQSPKYLFRKEGQNVTLSCEQNLNHDAMYWYRQDPGQGLRLIYYSQIVNDFQKGDIAEGYSVSREKKESFPLTVTSAQKNPTAFYLCASSSGTATGELFFGEGSRLTVL.